One and the same sample provided the 25 T cell receptor beta chains below, sequenced in a study of PD-L1 blockade in urothelial cancer. Produced via immunoSEQ multiplex PCR; TCRdb's table is partial and in-frame only. The table has approximately 70,000 clones, about 89% seen once. Here the sequenced sample was PBMCs, taken around atezolizumab (anti-PD-L1) treatment. These receptors originate from a man aged 60-69 years with urothelial cancer.

The genes are TRBV5-1 and TRBJ1-6; TRBD1 aligns across 7 bases. The J segment lost 8 bases and the V segment lost 4 bases, leaving 3 bases of the junction unmatched. The length of the CDR3 is 13 residues. Looked up from germline, CDR1 is SGHRS and CDR2 is YFSETQ. The CDR3 region has the DNA TGCGCCAGCAGCCGGGACAGAGATTCACCCCTCCACTTT. The encoded protein is CASSRDRDSPLHF.

The rearrangement uses TRBV6-5 and TRBJ1-2; possible D gene TRBD1, 6 bases. V gave up 5 bases and J gave up 4 bases, with 17 bases separating them. CDR3 length: 15 residues. CDR1 and CDR2 (germline): MNHEY, SVGAGI. CDR3 in DNA: TGTGCCAGCAGTCAACAGGGCCCGAGGGGCTATGGCTACACCTTC. Translation: CASSQQGPRGYGYTF.

The J gene is TRBJ1-1, the V gene TRBV5-1; D remains ambiguous. CDR1 and CDR2 (germline): SGHRS, YFSETQ. The V and J ends lost 3 bases and 1 base respectively, with 7 bases between them. The CDR3 is 13 amino acids. CDR3 protein: CASSSLRNTEAFF. The CDR3 DNA reads TGCGCCAGCAGCTCTCTGCGGAACACTGAAGCTTTCTTT.

The V call is TRBV5-1, the J call TRBJ1-1; D not certain. This CDR3 is 14 amino acids long. V was shortened by 2 bases and J by 3 bases, with 11 bases between the two germline ends. The germline gives CDR1 SGHRS, CDR2 YFSETQ. CDR3 amino acids: CASSFGGPYTEAFF. The CDR3 DNA reads TGCGCCAGCAGCTTTGGAGGGCCTTACACTGAAGCTTTCTTT.

V and J are TRBV30 and TRBJ2-2; 11 nucleotides match TRBD2. The CDR3 loop spans 14 amino acids. CDR1 is GTSNPN, CDR2 SVGIG, per germline (reference sequence). V lost 7 bases, J lost 4 bases, and 5 bases stayed unmatched. The CDR3 sequence is CASRLAGSTGELFF. CDR3 nucleotide sequence: TGTGCCTCGCGACTAGCGGGGTCCACCGGGGAGCTGTTTTTT.

The chain is built from TRBV5-1 and TRBJ2-5; D is possibly TRBD2 (5 bases). The CDR3 runs 13 residues. Trimming cost V 1 base and J 4 bases, with 8 bases left between them. The germline V gene encodes CDR1 SGHRS and CDR2 YFSETQ. The CDR3 DNA follows: TGCGCCAGCAGCTTGATGGGGAGAGAGACCCAGTACTTC. Translation: CASSLMGRETQYF.

The CDR3 loop is CASSDRDFRTDTQYF. The CDR3, as DNA: TGTGCCAGCAGTGACCGGGACTTTCGCACAGATACGCAGTATTTT. The chain is built from TRBV6-6 and TRBJ2-3; D might be TRBD2 (6 bases). V lost 5 bases, J lost 1 base, and 13 bases lay in between. The CDR3 has 15 amino acids. CDR1 MNHNY and CDR2 SVGAGI come from the germline V gene (reference sequence).

The chain combines TRBV5-1 with TRBJ2-5; D might be TRBD1 (6 bases). Trimming took 3 bases from V and 1 from J, leaving 16 bases between them. The CDR3 has 16 residues. Germline loops: CDR1 SGHRS, CDR2 YFSETQ. In nucleotides, the CDR3 is TGCGCCAGCAGCTCGCACGGGACAACCCTCCAAGAGACCCAGTACTTC. This codes for CASSSHGTTLQETQYF.

This sequence joins TRBV5-1 and TRBJ1-1, with 7 bases fitting TRBD1. Germline V CDR1 and CDR2: SGHRS, YFSETQ. J was trimmed by 6 bases and V by 0 bases; bases with no gene match: 5. CDR3 length equals 14 residues. As DNA, the CDR3 is TGCGCCAGCAGCTTGGGGGACAGTGTCTCTGAAGCTTTCTTT. Translation gives CASSLGDSVSEAFF.

The gene calls are TRBV9 and TRBJ1-5; the D is unclear. Per germline, CDR1 SGDLS and CDR2 YYNGEE. The V end was cut by 4 bases, the J end by 5 bases, with 10 bases between. This CDR3 spans 13 amino acids. This chain's CDR3 is CASSLDADQPQHF. In nucleotides, the CDR3 is TGTGCCAGCAGCCTCGACGCGGATCAGCCCCAGCATTTT.

This rearrangement joins TRBV27 to TRBJ2-3; D is perhaps TRBD2 (5 bases). There are 13 residues in the CDR3. Trimming stripped 2 bases from V and 6 bases from J, with 9 bases between. Germline V CDR1 and CDR2: MNHEY, SMNVEV (reference sequence). CDR3 sequence (DNA): TGTGCCAGCAGTTTAAGGGAGCGGGATACGCAGTATTTT. Encoded protein: CASSLRERDTQYF.

The V gene is TRBV6-5, the J gene TRBJ2-1, with 8 bases that match TRBD1. Trimming took 0 bases from V and 2 from J; bases not matched to a gene: 0. The CDR3 consists of 15 residues. Germline CDR1 is MNHEY and CDR2 is SVGAGI. The chain's CDR3 is CASSYSQGAYNEQFF. The CDR3 DNA follows: TGTGCCAGCAGTTACTCACAGGGGGCCTACAATGAGCAGTTCTTC.

The chain carries TRBV28 and TRBJ1-1; TRBD1 matches at 7 bases. With V trimmed by 6 bases and J by 4 bases, 5 bases remained unmatched. This CDR3 contains 13 residues. Germline CDR1 reads MDHEN; CDR2 reads SYDVKM. CDR3 sequence: CASRPQGGTEAFF. CDR3 nucleotide sequence: TGTGCCAGCAGACCCCAGGGGGGCACTGAAGCTTTCTTT.

This chain joins TRBV5-1 and TRBJ2-3; D is possibly TRBD1 (5 bases). The CDR3 totals 13 residues. Germline V gives CDR1 SGHRS, CDR2 YFSETQ. V was pared by 4 bases and J by 1 base, with 7 bases between. The CDR3 loop is CASSPQGTDTQYF. The CDR3 DNA reads TGCGCCAGCAGCCCACAGGGCACAGATACGCAGTATTTT.

The V call is TRBV27, the J call TRBJ1-2; 8 positions match TRBD1. Trimming removed 2 bases from V and 4 bases from J; junction bases left unmatched: 0. CDR1 and CDR2 from the germline V gene are MNHEY and SMNVEV (reference sequence). CDR3 length: 13 residues. As DNA, the CDR3 is TGTGCCAGCAGTTTAGACAGGGGCTATGGCTACACCTTC. This gives the protein CASSLDRGYGYTF.

This clone came up once. V and J are TRBV7-7 and TRBJ2-5; D gene ambiguous. CDR1 and CDR2 from the germline V gene are SSHAT and FNYEAQ (reference sequence). This CDR3 spans 14 amino acids. Trimming took off 5 bases at V and 5 bases at J, with 15 bases between the two ends. In DNA form, the CDR3 reads TGTGCCAGCAGCGCGATCCACCAACGGGAGACCCAGTACTTC. Translation gives CASSAIHQRETQYF.

This chain uses TRBV29-1 with TRBJ2-4; 11 bases agree with TRBD1. After removal of 5 bases from V and 6 bases from J, the junction contained 6 bases not matched to a gene. CDR3 length: 14 amino acids. Germline V lookup: CDR1 SQVTM, CDR2 ANQGSEA. The CDR3: CSVSPGQGVNIQYF. As DNA, the CDR3 is TGCAGCGTTTCACCGGGACAGGGGGTAAACATTCAGTACTTC.

This rearrangement joins TRBV6-1 to TRBJ1-1; D not resolved. Germline-derived CDR1 and CDR2 are MNHNS and SASEGT. Trimming removed 3 bases from V and 5 bases from J, with 10 bases in between. The CDR3 contains 13 residues. In DNA, the CDR3 is TGTGCCAGCAGTGACAGGCAGAAAACTGAAGCTTTCTTT. It yields the protein CASSDRQKTEAFF.

The chain carries TRBV6-1 and TRBJ2-5, with D tentatively TRBD1 (5 bases). Germline loops: CDR1 MNHNS, CDR2 SASEGT. V was shortened by 1 base and J by 7 bases, with 10 bases between the two germline ends. CDR3 size: 13 residues. The CDR3 protein is CASSEGGQGTQYF. The DNA for the CDR3 is TGTGCCAGCAGTGAAGGTGGGCAGGGGACCCAGTACTTC.

The V gene is TRBV6-5, the J gene TRBJ2-2, with TRBD2 matching 7 bases. The CDR3 totals 15 residues. Per germline, CDR1 MNHEY and CDR2 SVGAGI. V was clipped by 0 bases and J by 4 bases; unmatched bases: 2. The DNA of the CDR3 is TGTGCCAGCAGTTACTCGGGACTACTCACCGGGGAGCTGTTTTTT. It translates to CASSYSGLLTGELFF.

The J gene is TRBJ2-1, the V gene TRBV18, with D possibly TRBD1 on 5 matching bases. Germline CDR1 reads KGHSH; CDR2 reads LQKENI. CDR3 size: 17 residues. V dropped 3 bases and J dropped 3 bases, with 18 bases sitting between them. The CDR3 spells CASSPSLQIGDYNEQFF. The CDR3 DNA follows: TGTGCCAGCTCACCTTCGCTACAGATAGGGGACTACAATGAGCAGTTCTTC.

J is TRBJ1-2 and V is TRBV27; D is unresolved. Germline CDR1 is MNHEY and CDR2 is SMNVEV (reference sequence). CDR3 length: 14 amino acids. V was pared by 7 bases and J by 2 bases, with 14 bases between. In DNA, the CDR3 is TGTGCCAGCAAAAATGACGGAGGAAACTATGGCTACACCTTC. It specifies CASKNDGGNYGYTF.

The chain is built from TRBV30 and TRBJ2-1; weak D call: TRBD2 (6 bases). The CDR3 has 11 amino acids. The germline V and J ends were trimmed by 5 bases and 7 bases, with 9 bases remaining between them. From germline, CDR1 is GTSNPN and CDR2 SVGIG (reference sequence). CDR3 in amino acids: CAWSSGNEQFF. The CDR3 DNA reads as TGTGCCTGGTCCAGCGGGAATGAGCAGTTCTTC.

The CDR3 is CASSQRLAGAQLGTDTQYF. In DNA form, the CDR3 reads TGCGCCAGCAGCCAACGACTAGCGGGAGCCCAATTGGGCACAGATACGCAGTATTTT. This rearrangement joins TRBV4-3 to TRBJ2-3; TRBD2 aligns across 12 bases. The germline CDR1 and CDR2 sequences are LGHNA and YSLEER. J gave up 1 base and V 2 bases, and 10 bases lay outside the gene matches. The CDR3 is made up of 19 amino acids.

V gene TRBV5-6 combines with J gene TRBJ2-7; the D gene is possibly TRBD2 (5 bases). V was trimmed by 4 bases and J by 0 bases, leaving 8 bases between them. The length of the CDR3 is 13 residues. Germline CDR1 and CDR2: SGHDT and YYEEEE. CDR3 sequence: CASSPGISYEQYF. The CDR3 nucleotides are TGTGCCAGCAGCCCGGGAATCTCCTACGAGCAGTACTTC.